This TCR beta chain appears in the sequencing data of a study of CD8 T cells in Susac syndrome. Study-wide findings and caveats: The TCR sequencing and HLA analysis in the study involved a relatively small number of individuals, as the study acknowledged.

This clonotype was observed a few times. The antigen remains undetermined. Random hexamers were used to reverse transcribe the RNA input (0.5 to 1 ug). The TCR beta CDR3 was amplified by immunoSEQ multiplex PCR across 54 Vbeta, 13 Jbeta. TCRdb independently ran MiXCR on the immunoSEQ multiplex PCR reads; one entry per CDR3 protein. Of some 120,000 distinct CDR3 sequences in the sample, 80% to 95% are singletons; the top ten hold around 0.12%. This CDR3 comprises 15 residues. V lost 0 bases and J lost 4; bases outside the gene matches: 6. In germline, CDR1 is SGHTA, CDR2 FQGNSA. Healthy donors, matched for age and sex, constituted the control group. CD8+ and CD4+ T cells were negatively isolated; TEMRA cells were FACS-enriched.

The V gene is TRBV7-2, the J gene TRBJ2-7; 7 positions agree with TRBD1. The clonotype comes from a human donor in good health. Sequencing was carried out using CD8+ T cells from PBMCs. This CDR3 reads CASSLAHGTEYEQYF. CDR3 coding DNA: TGTGCCAGCAGCTTAGCGCACGGGACAGAATACGAGCAGTACTTC.